What follows describes a single T cell receptor beta chain. What it recognizes is unknown. Being one base from a much bigger clone, this may be a read error. The source of the sample is a study of blood T cells in healthy people across ages. Study conclusions and caveats: CMV status of donors was not determined, possibly confounding expanded clonotype changes. Fewer expanded clones and more diversity marked long-lived versus aged donors.

With V trimmed by 6 bases and J by 7 bases, 15 bases remained unmatched. The germline gives CDR1 KGHDR, CDR2 SFDVKD. The CDR3 loop spans 17 amino acids. The second PCR ran about 6 to 11 cycles with a sample-barcoded 5' primer and J-beta primers. TCRdb re-called the 5' RACE reads through MiXCR, storing one row per CDR3 protein. The sample records hundreds of thousands of distinct CDR3 sequences, around 30% being singletons. The V call is TRBV24-1, the J call TRBJ2-7; 12 bases align to TRBD2. The TCR was taken from a woman of 80 years or more in good health. Sequences were obtained from blood. The CDR3 loop reads CATSPEVGTSGYNEQYF. In DNA, the CDR3 is TGTGCCACCAGTCCAGAGGTAGGGACTAGCGGGTACAATGAGCAGTACTTC.